This TCR beta chain was obtained from a study of OX40 agonist ivuxolimab in advanced cancers. Study results and caveats: Circulating CD4+ and CD8+ T cells showed clonal expansion by week 6 at 0.1 to 3.0 mg/kg.

In its sample, this clone was seen a few times. The antigen is unknown. Trimming took 5 bases from V and 0 from J; bases not matched to a gene: 1. Germline V gene lookup returns CDR1 GTSNPN and CDR2 SVGIG (reference sequence). This CDR3 contains 13 residues. Produced via immunoSEQ multiplex PCR; TCRdb's table is partial and in-frame only. Of around 20,000 clones in the sample, around four fifths were seen once. This clonotype was sampled from an adult with an advanced solid tumor such as melanoma, head and neck, liver or kidney cancer. The sequencing here drew on CD4+ or CD8+ T cells sorted from blood, taken in a trial of the OX40 agonist ivuxolimab. V and J are TRBV30 and TRBJ1-5; 7 positions match TRBD1. CDR3 sequence reads: CAWGQDSNQPQHF. Here the CDR3 DNA reads TGTGCCTGGGGACAGGATAGCAATCAGCCCCAGCATTTT.